These T cell receptor beta chains were read from a single sample in a study of cytomegalovirus exposure and HLA in healthy donors. Profiled with immunoSEQ multiplex PCR; TCRdb holds only in-frame clones, not every one. The repertoire holds around 90,000 clones, with 79% as singletons. Sequenced material: PBMCs. These receptor sequences come from a male donor in good health and CMV-seropositive. Both conserved end residues are part of each CDR3. Each record gives: V gene, J gene, D gene, CDR3 protein. D genes are given only for firm matches.

v_call: TRBV10-3; j_call: TRBJ1-2; d_call: TRBD1; cdr3_aa: CAPEDRGRDGYTF
v_call: TRBV2; j_call: TRBJ2-3; d_call: TRBD1; cdr3_aa: CASSEPGGKDTQYF
v_call: TRBV6-4; j_call: TRBJ1-3; d_call: TRBD1; cdr3_aa: CASSDSGQSSGNTIYF
v_call: TRBV4-1; j_call: TRBJ2-5; d_call: TRBD1; cdr3_aa: CASSRDSQETQYF
v_call: TRBV13; j_call: TRBJ2-1; d_call: NA; cdr3_aa: CASSLDSSNEQFF
v_call: TRBV30; j_call: TRBJ2-7; d_call: TRBD1; cdr3_aa: CAWDRGREQYF
v_call: TRBV4-1; j_call: TRBJ1-5; d_call: NA; cdr3_aa: CASGQEGLQPQHF
v_call: TRBV15; j_call: TRBJ2-1; d_call: NA; cdr3_aa: CATSREGAAIKEQFF
v_call: TRBV4-1; j_call: TRBJ1-2; d_call: NA; cdr3_aa: CASSQGGGLDGYTF
v_call: TRBV30; j_call: TRBJ1-1; d_call: NA; cdr3_aa: CAWGPSWTEAFF
v_call: TRBV4-1; j_call: TRBJ2-7; d_call: NA; cdr3_aa: CASSYGTTDYEQYF
v_call: TRBV2; j_call: TRBJ2-2; d_call: TRBD1; cdr3_aa: CASRTGGQGTGELFF
v_call: TRBV4-1; j_call: TRBJ1-4; d_call: TRBD1; cdr3_aa: CASSLRGDRPNEKLFF
v_call: TRBV5-6; j_call: TRBJ1-4; d_call: TRBD1; cdr3_aa: CGSSLGQRLGTNEKLFF
v_call: TRBV2; j_call: TRBJ1-4; d_call: NA; cdr3_aa: CASQGLKEKLFF
v_call: TRBV6-6; j_call: TRBJ1-2; d_call: NA; cdr3_aa: CASSPQGDGYTF
v_call: TRBV5-1; j_call: TRBJ2-3; d_call: TRBD2; cdr3_aa: CASKIAGGRTDTQYF
v_call: TRBV2; j_call: TRBJ1-3; d_call: NA; cdr3_aa: CASSEGGDSGNTIYF
v_call: TRBV20-1; j_call: TRBJ1-2; d_call: NA; cdr3_aa: CSASGDYGYTF
v_call: TRBV7-2; j_call: TRBJ1-1; d_call: NA; cdr3_aa: CASTLSWGLNTEAFF
v_call: TRBV7-9; j_call: TRBJ1-2; d_call: NA; cdr3_aa: CASSLFLEEGYTF
v_call: TRBV9; j_call: TRBJ2-4; d_call: NA; cdr3_aa: CASSVGTDKLAKNIQYF
v_call: TRBV6-5; j_call: TRBJ1-1; d_call: TRBD1; cdr3_aa: CASSPTGLGTEAFF
v_call: TRBV7-8; j_call: TRBJ2-3; d_call: TRBD1; cdr3_aa: CASSFDREDTQYF
v_call: TRBV28; j_call: TRBJ2-7; d_call: TRBD2; cdr3_aa: CASSSRGGPSYEQYF
v_call: TRBV29-1; j_call: TRBJ1-6; d_call: TRBD1; cdr3_aa: CSVTQGDNSPLHF
v_call: TRBV9; j_call: TRBJ1-2; d_call: TRBD1; cdr3_aa: CASSAGTGLLGYTF
v_call: TRBV5-1; j_call: TRBJ1-4; d_call: TRBD1; cdr3_aa: CASSLTGGAKEKLFF
v_call: TRBV30; j_call: TRBJ2-3; d_call: TRBD2; cdr3_aa: CAWSNSGGASTQYF
v_call: TRBV10-3; j_call: TRBJ1-2; d_call: TRBD1; cdr3_aa: CAISETGDYGYTF
v_call: TRBV29-1; j_call: TRBJ2-7; d_call: NA; cdr3_aa: CSAVQVGGYEQYF
v_call: TRBV7-3; j_call: TRBJ2-7; d_call: TRBD2; cdr3_aa: CASSPGTSGEQYF
v_call: TRBV21-1; j_call: TRBJ1-4; d_call: NA; cdr3_aa: CASSSTGDGEKLFF
v_call: TRBV6-5; j_call: TRBJ1-4; d_call: TRBD1; cdr3_aa: CASRPGTGREKLFF
v_call: TRBV7-6; j_call: TRBJ2-3; d_call: TRBD1; cdr3_aa: CASSLGTGPDTQYF
v_call: TRBV7-9; j_call: TRBJ1-1; d_call: NA; cdr3_aa: CASSLTNRVNTEAFF
v_call: TRBV6-6; j_call: TRBJ2-4; d_call: NA; cdr3_aa: CASSQGTTLAKNIQYF
v_call: TRBV4-1; j_call: TRBJ2-7; d_call: TRBD2; cdr3_aa: CASSHRLAGIHEQYF
v_call: TRBV7-9; j_call: TRBJ2-7; d_call: TRBD2; cdr3_aa: CASSGQGLAGENPREQYF
v_call: TRBV10-1; j_call: TRBJ1-1; d_call: NA; cdr3_aa: CASRKDRPQAFF
v_call: TRBV19; j_call: TRBJ1-2; d_call: NA; cdr3_aa: CASSIQGRDYGYTF